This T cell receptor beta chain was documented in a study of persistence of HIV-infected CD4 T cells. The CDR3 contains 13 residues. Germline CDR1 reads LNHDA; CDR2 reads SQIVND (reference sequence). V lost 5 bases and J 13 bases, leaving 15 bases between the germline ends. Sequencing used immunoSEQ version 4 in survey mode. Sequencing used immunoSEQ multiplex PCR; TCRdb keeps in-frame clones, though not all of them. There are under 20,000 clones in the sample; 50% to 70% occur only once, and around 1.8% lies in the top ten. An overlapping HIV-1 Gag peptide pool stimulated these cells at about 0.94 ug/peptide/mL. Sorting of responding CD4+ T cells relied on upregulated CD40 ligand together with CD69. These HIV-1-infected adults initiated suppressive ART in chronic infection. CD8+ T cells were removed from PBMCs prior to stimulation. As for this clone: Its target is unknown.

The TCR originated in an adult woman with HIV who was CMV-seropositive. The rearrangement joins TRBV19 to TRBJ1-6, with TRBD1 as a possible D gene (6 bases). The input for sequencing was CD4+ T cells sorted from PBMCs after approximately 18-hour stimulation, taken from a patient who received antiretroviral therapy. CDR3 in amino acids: CASSPLQGFPLHF. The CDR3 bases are TGTGCCAGTAGTCCATTACAGGGATTTCCCCTCCACTTT.